These 5 T cell receptor beta chains share one sample of origin, sequenced in a study of blood T cell repertoires in COVID-19. Only in-frame clones appear in the TCRdb table, and some are missing; sequencing was by immunoSEQ multiplex PCR. There are a few hundred thousand clones in the sample; 75% to 90% occur only once, and roughly 8% lies in the top ten. The sequencing sample was made of PBMCs or T cells enriched from blood (not recorded which). These receptors all come from a woman in her sixties who had recovered from COVID-19.

The count of this clone is one. The genes are TRBV6-5 and TRBJ2-7, with 7 bases lining up with TRBD1. Germline V gene lookup returns CDR1 MNHEY and CDR2 SVGAGI. The length of the CDR3 is 12 residues. V lost 6 bases and J lost 3; bases outside the gene matches: 2. The CDR3 DNA follows: TGTGCCAGCAGCCGGACAGGCTACGAGCAGTACGTC. It codes for CASSRTGYEQYV.

The chain has TRBV19 and TRBJ1-2; no clear D. V was trimmed by 6 bases and J by 1 base, leaving 9 bases between them. The CDR3 covers 13 residues. Germline CDR1 and CDR2: LNHDA and SQIVND (reference sequence). CDR3: CASRSAYNYGYTF. DNA for the CDR3: TGTGCCAGTAGATCCGCCTATAACTATGGCTACACCTTC.

As for this clone: A much larger clone is a single base away; this may be a read error. Different DNA sequences within this sample yield the same CDR3. This rearrangement joins TRBV7-9 to TRBJ1-1, with D hard to call. The CDR3 covers 14 residues. Trimming cost V 1 base and J 1 base, with 7 bases left between them. CDR1 is SEHNR, CDR2 FQNEAQ, per germline (reference sequence). CDR3 sequence: CASSLVAGNTEAFF. The CDR3 DNA follows: TGTGCCAGCAGCTTAGTGGCAGGGAACACTGAAGCTTTCTTT.

The chain combines TRBV6-6 with TRBJ1-3; 11 bases are a match to TRBD1. J gave up 1 base and V 6 bases, and 17 bases lay outside the gene matches. The CDR3 contains 20 residues. CDR1 MNHNY and CDR2 SVGAGI come from the germline V gene (reference sequence). This CDR3 is CASSPWSGTGGPLSGNTIYF. For the CDR3, the DNA is TGTGCCAGCAGCCCGTGGTCCGGGACAGGGGGTCCCTTATCTGGAAACACCATATATTTT.

V and J are TRBV10-2 and TRBJ1-2, with D uncertain. Germline V gene lookup returns CDR1 WSHSY and CDR2 SAAADI. Trimming left V 6 bases short and J 7 bases short, with 15 bases between. The CDR3 extends over 13 amino acids. The DNA for the CDR3 is TGCGCCAGCAGCCCCTTTTCCGGCGGTGGCTACACCTTC. This gives the protein CASSPFSGGGYTF.